This T cell receptor beta chain was recovered during a study of CD8 T cell repertoires and HIV-1 epitope variants. Study information: Equal numbers of autologous T cell-negative cells presented antigen to enriched T cells. 1M T cells were kept uncultured as a baseline.

Turning to this clone: The antigen remains undetermined.

Study outcomes and limitations: Six of nine antigen-specific clonotypes appeared cross-reactive to autologous or escape variants.

TCRdb keeps only in-frame clones here, not all; method: immunoSEQ multiplex PCR. The sample holds thousands of clones; 60% to 75% are singletons and the top ten take approximately 40%. The sample taken for sequencing was cultured CD8+ T cells derived from PBMCs. This clonotype was sampled from a male donor with HIV.

CDR3 amino acids: CASNQIGNTGELFF. The CDR3 bases are TGTGCCAGCAACCAAATTGGGAACACCGGGGAGCTGTTTTTT. The J gene is TRBJ2-2, the V gene TRBV28; D gene ambiguous. The V and J ends lost 7 bases and 1 base respectively, with 10 bases between them. The CDR3 loop spans 14 amino acids. Germline V gives CDR1 MDHEN, CDR2 SYDVKM.